The 2 T cell receptor beta chains below were found in one sample sequenced in a study (dated by TCRdb to the mid-2010s). Libraries were made using 5' RACE. Sequencing used an Illumina MiSeq. TCRdb reran the public reads through fastp at Q25 and MiXCR, keeping productive beta chains. When rows share a CDR3 protein, they turn into one entry using the most common DNA and genes. The sample table holds around 37,000 distinct CDR3 sequences, of which 25% to 35% were seen once. Roughly 3.5% of the sample comes from the top ten. Sequencing was performed on memory CD4+ T cells sorted from a lymph node. In the paper's terms, the cell subset or site label means: memory CD4+ T cells, CD4+CD45RO+CD25-. The receptor source for this set is a female donor with breast cancer.

This rearrangement joins TRBV2 to TRBJ2-5; 7 bases match TRBD1. Germline loops: CDR1 SNHLY, CDR2 FYNNEI. This CDR3 region has 13 residues. After removal of 4 bases from V and 9 bases from J, the junction contained 8 bases not matched to a gene. CDR3 region: CASSATGERSQYF. Here the CDR3 DNA reads TGTGCCAGCAGTGCTACAGGGGAAAGGTCCCAGTACTTC.

The chain employs TRBV2 and TRBJ2-2; D is possibly TRBD2 (6 bases). The CDR3 totals 15 residues. Trimming took 2 bases from V and 7 from J, leaving 14 bases between them. The germline V gene has CDR1 SNHLY and CDR2 FYNNEI. CDR3: CASSELWGDGGELFF. As DNA, the CDR3 is TGTGCCAGCAGTGAATTGTGGGGGGACGGCGGGGAGCTGTTTTTT. Using reference TRBV2 and TRBJ2-2 for the parts outside the CDR3, the full variable domain is EPEVTQTPSHQVTQMGQEVILRCVPISNHLYFYWYRQILGQKVEFLVSFYNNEISEKSEIFDDQFSVERPDGSNFTLKIRSTKLEDSAMYFCASSELWGDGGELFFGEGSRLTVL.